This is a list of T cell receptor beta chains from one sample in a study of cytotoxic CD8 clonotypes in ibrutinib-treated CLL. Using immunoSEQ multiplex PCR, the repertoire was profiled, and TCRdb retains in-frame clones only, with some absent. The sample has about 17,000 clones; approximately 64% are singletons. This sample comprised PBMCs, obtained after 12 months of ibrutinib treatment. Receptors were obtained from a human donor with chronic lymphocytic leukemia. Each CDR3 is given without its conserved first and last residue. The D gene is left open where the match is weak.

v_call d_call cdr3_aa
TRBV6-5 NA ASSSASYEQY
TRBV6-1 NA ASSGSYEKLF
TRBV29-1 NA SVTPRVSRSTDTQY
TRBV7-9 NA ASSPVGTGDTQY
TRBV30 NA AWSPTPGHTEAF
TRBV7-9 NA ASSPGTSNQPQH
TRBV19 NA ASTSTVRDGYT
TRBV18 TRBD2 ASSSNQGGEQF
TRBV10-1 TRBD2 ATSMQAGAQQY
TRBV19 TRBD1 ASSITGQGVYEQF
TRBV28 NA ASRRTGFRGEQY
TRBV19 NA ASSILFNPAEAF
TRBV5-5 NA ASSWGQNTEAF
TRBV7-9 TRBD2 ASSLVRELNEQF
TRBV9 TRBD2 ASSVTGTSEERDEQY
TRBV7-3 TRBD1 ASSLSGQAGTEAF
TRBV2 NA ASSRDPRGGETQY
TRBV6-1 NA ASSEGESIDQPQH
TRBV28 NA ASSPPGSTNEKLF
TRBV7-8 NA ASNSPAGRANTEAF
TRBV7-9 TRBD2 ASSLPGTKETQY
TRBV7-6 NA ASSSGQAETQY
TRBV7-6 TRBD1 ASSFPGGRSYNEQF
TRBV5-1 TRBD2 ASGTSGYEQY
TRBV6-6 TRBD2 ASSNLAVPSYEQY
TRBV7-9 TRBD2 ATHRGGERSYEQY